This T cell receptor (beta chain) was recovered during a study of OX40 agonist ivuxolimab in advanced cancers. V gave up 3 bases and J gave up 8 bases; unmatched junction bases: 14. From germline, CDR1 is WSHSY and CDR2 SAAADI. The CDR3 runs 17 residues. In the case of this clone: The antigen is unknown.

Using immunoSEQ multiplex PCR, the repertoire was profiled, and TCRdb retains in-frame clones only, with some absent. The sample records under 25,000 clones, roughly 82% being singletons. Findings and caveats of the study: Expanded clones tended on average to be more numerous among CD8+ T cells than CD4+. A proportion of nonresponders additionally exhibited low normalized T-cell clonal expansion. With doses of 0.1 to 3.0 mg/kg, CD4+ and CD8+ blood T cells had undergone clonal expansion by week 6.

Excluded were patients having autoimmune disease history or systemic immunosuppression. The V and J genes are TRBV10-2 and TRBJ1-2, with 11 bases aligning to TRBD1. The receptor's source is an adult with an advanced solid tumor such as melanoma, head and neck, liver or kidney cancer. Sample: CD4+ or CD8+ T cells sorted from blood, taken in a trial of the OX40 agonist ivuxolimab. In DNA form, the CDR3 reads TGCGCCAGCAGTGAACCGCCCCGGGACAGGGGGTTTAAGGGCTACACCTTC. Translating it yields CASSEPPRDRGFKGYTF.